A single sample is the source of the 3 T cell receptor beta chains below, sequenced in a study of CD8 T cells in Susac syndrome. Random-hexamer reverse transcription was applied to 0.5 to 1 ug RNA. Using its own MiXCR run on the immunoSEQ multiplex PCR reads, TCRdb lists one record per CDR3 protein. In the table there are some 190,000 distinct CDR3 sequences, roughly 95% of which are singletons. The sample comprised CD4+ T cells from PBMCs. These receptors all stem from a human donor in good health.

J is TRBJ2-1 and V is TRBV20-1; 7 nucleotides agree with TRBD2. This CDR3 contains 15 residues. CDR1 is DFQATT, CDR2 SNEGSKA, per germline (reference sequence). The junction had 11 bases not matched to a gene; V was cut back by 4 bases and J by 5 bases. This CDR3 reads CSAIRVASGDNEQFF. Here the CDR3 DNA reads TGCAGTGCTATTCGTGTGGCTAGCGGAGACAATGAGCAGTTCTTC.

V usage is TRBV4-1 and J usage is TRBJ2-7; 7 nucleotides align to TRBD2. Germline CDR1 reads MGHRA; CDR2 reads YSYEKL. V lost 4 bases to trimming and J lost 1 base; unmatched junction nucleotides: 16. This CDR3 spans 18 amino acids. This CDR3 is CASSPLSWYRAGSYEQYF. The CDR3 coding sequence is TGCGCCAGCAGCCCCCTAAGTTGGTATCGAGCGGGGTCCTACGAGCAGTACTTC.

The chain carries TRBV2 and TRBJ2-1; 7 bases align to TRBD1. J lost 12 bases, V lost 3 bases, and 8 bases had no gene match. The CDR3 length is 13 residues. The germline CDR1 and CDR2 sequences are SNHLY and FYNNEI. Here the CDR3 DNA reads TGTGCCAGCAGTGAGGGACAGAGTATTAGGCAGTTCTTC. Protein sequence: CASSEGQSIRQFF.